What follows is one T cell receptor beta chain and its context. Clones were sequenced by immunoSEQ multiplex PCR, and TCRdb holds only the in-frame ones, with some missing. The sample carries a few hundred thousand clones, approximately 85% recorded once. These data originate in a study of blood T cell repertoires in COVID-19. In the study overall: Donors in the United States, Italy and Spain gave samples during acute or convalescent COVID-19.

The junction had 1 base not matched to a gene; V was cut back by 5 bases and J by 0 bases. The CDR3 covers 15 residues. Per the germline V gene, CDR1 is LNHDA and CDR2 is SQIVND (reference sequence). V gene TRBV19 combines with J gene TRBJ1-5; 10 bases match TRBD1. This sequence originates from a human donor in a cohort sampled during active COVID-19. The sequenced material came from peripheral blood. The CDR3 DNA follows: TGTGCCAGTAGTTGGGACAGGGGTAGCAATCAGCCCCAGCATTTT. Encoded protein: CASSWDRGSNQPQHF.